A single sample gave rise to the 14 T cell receptor beta chains below, sequenced in a study of identical twins. TCRdb analysed the 5' RACE reads with MiXCR anew, one entry per CDR3 protein. The sample has 1.5 million to 2 million distinct CDR3 sequences, about 30% seen once. The sequencing input was cord blood. These TCRs come from a newborn girl in good health.

The V call is TRBV28, the J call TRBJ2-7; 8 positions match TRBD1. CDR3 length: 15 amino acids. Germline V CDR1 and CDR2: MDHEN, SYDVKM. The J segment lost 2 bases and the V segment lost 3 bases, leaving 6 bases of the junction unmatched. As DNA, the CDR3 is TGTGCCAGCAGTTTCCCCGGGACAGGTCCCTACGAGCAGTACTTC. Protein: CASSFPGTGPYEQYF.

J is TRBJ1-5 and V is TRBV7-9; D is possibly TRBD1 (5 bases). This CDR3 region has 15 residues. The germline CDR1 and CDR2 sequences are SEHNR and FQNEAQ (reference sequence). The ends were cut back, 2 bases at V and 3 bases at J, with 11 bases in the middle. In DNA form, the CDR3 reads TGTGCCAGCAGCTTATCCCCAGGGTTCAATCAGCCCCAGCATTTT. Protein product: CASSLSPGFNQPQHF.

This clonotype came up a few times. V is TRBV7-2 and J is TRBJ2-3; D gene unclear. V gave up 1 base and J gave up 1 base, with 12 bases separating them. This CDR3 spans 16 amino acids. Germline CDR1 and CDR2: SGHTA and FQGNSA. The DNA of the CDR3 is TGTGCCAGCAGCTTAGGGTTCCAACTCCGCACAGATACGCAGTATTTT. Its translation: CASSLGFQLRTDTQYF.

The V and J genes are TRBV4-1 and TRBJ2-5; 12 positions match TRBD2. This CDR3 is 18 amino acids long. V shed 1 base and J 2 bases; nucleotides not matched to a gene: 8. Germline V gives CDR1 MGHRA, CDR2 YSYEKL. DNA of the CDR3: TGCGCCAGCAGCCAAGTGCTAGCGGGGGGGCATCGGCAAGAGACCCAGTACTTC. Amino acids: CASSQVLAGGHRQETQYF.

The rearrangement joins TRBV28 to TRBJ1-1; D possibly corresponds to TRBD1 (5 bases). The CDR3 runs 12 residues. Germline V gene sequence: CDR1 MDHEN, CDR2 SYDVKM. Between the trimmed V and J ends, which lost 6 bases and 6 bases, there was a span of 11 bases. The CDR3 coding sequence is TGTGCCAGCAGCAGGGACGGGGCTGAAGCTTTCTTT. Translating gives CASSRDGAEAFF. Full variable domain (outside the CDR3, taken from reference TRBV28 and TRBJ1-1): DVKVTQSSRYLVKRTGEKVFLECVQDMDHENMFWYRQDPGLGLRLIYFSYDVKMKEKGDIPEGYSVSREKKERFSLILESASTNQTSMYLCASSRDGAEAFFGQGTRLTVV.

The CDR3 loop reads CASSTGPPPVYEQYF. In DNA form, the CDR3 reads TGTGCCAGCAGTACCGGGCCCCCACCCGTCTACGAGCAGTACTTC. J is TRBJ2-7 and V is TRBV12-3 or TRBV12-4; D gene ambiguous. CDR3 length: 15 residues. V was clipped by 5 bases and J by 3 bases, with 17 bases between them.

V is TRBV5-1 and J is TRBJ1-2; D may be TRBD1 (5 bases). This CDR3 has 15 amino acids. The V end was cut by 0 bases, the J end by 5 bases, with 14 bases between. Germline assignment: CDR1 SGHRS and CDR2 YFSETQ. As DNA, the CDR3 is TGCGCCAGCAGCTTGGCGTCAGGGAATATGTATGGCTACACCTTC. Translating gives CASSLASGNMYGYTF.

The chain recombines TRBV20-1 with TRBJ2-7, with 12 nucleotides matching TRBD1. The CDR3 has 20 residues. CDR1 and CDR2 from the germline V gene are DFQATT and SNEGSKA (reference sequence). J lost 1 base, V lost 4 bases, and 20 bases had no gene match. Here the CDR3 reads CSATNQITGTGGPDSYEQYF. In DNA form, the CDR3 reads TGCAGTGCTACAAACCAAATTACCGGGACAGGGGGCCCGGATTCCTACGAGCAGTACTTC.

This clonotype was seen only a few times. This chain uses TRBV20-1 with TRBJ2-4; 9 bases map to TRBD2. V was clipped by 0 bases and J by 7 bases; unmatched bases: 10. Germline CDR1 is DFQATT and CDR2 is SNEGSKA (reference sequence). The CDR3 loop spans 16 amino acids. CDR3 sequence reads: CSARDRSGGRVNIQYF. For the CDR3, the DNA is TGCAGTGCTAGAGATCGTTCCGGCGGGAGGGTCAACATTCAGTACTTC.

In this sample, this clonotype turned up a few times. The J gene is TRBJ1-6, the V gene TRBV20-1; 12 positions match TRBD1. The CDR3 consists of 13 residues. With V trimmed by 5 bases and J by 7 bases, 0 bases remained unmatched. Germline V lookup: CDR1 DFQATT, CDR2 SNEGSKA (reference sequence). The chain's CDR3 is CSAGTGGNSPLHF. For the CDR3, the DNA is TGCAGTGCTGGGACAGGGGGCAATTCACCCCTCCACTTT.

CDR3 coding DNA: TGCAGTGCTAGAGATCAAAAGCGGGAGAAGTTGGGAGAGCAGTACTTC. As protein: CSARDQKREKLGEQYF. The V call is TRBV20-1, the J call TRBJ2-7; 8 bases match TRBD2. Germline-derived CDR1 and CDR2 are DFQATT and SNEGSKA (reference sequence). This CDR3 is 16 amino acids long. The ends lost 0 bases at V and 7 bases at J; junction bases unmatched: 14.

The rearrangement links TRBV5-1 to TRBJ2-1; D is unclear. Deletions cut 2 bases from V and 3 bases from J, with 12 bases between. Germline V gene data show CDR1 as SGHRS and CDR2 as YFSETQ. This CDR3 region has 15 residues. For the CDR3, the DNA is TGCGCCAGCAGCTTCGAAGCTAGAGACTACAATGAGCAGTTCTTC. It specifies CASSFEARDYNEQFF.

The rearrangement links TRBV5-5 to TRBJ1-1; D is unresolved. Germline V gene sequence: CDR1 SGHKS, CDR2 YYEKEE (reference sequence). The CDR3 has 14 amino acids. V dropped 4 bases and J dropped 3 bases, with 13 bases sitting between them. This CDR3 is CASSAAGWDTEAFF. CDR3 nucleotide sequence: TGTGCCAGCAGCGCTGCGGGTTGGGACACTGAAGCTTTCTTT.

Comments on this clonotype: The junction departs from germline at one end; a sequencing error may be responsible. The J gene is TRBJ1-1, the V gene TRBV4-2; D unclear. CDR3 length: 15 amino acids. Germline-derived CDR1 and CDR2 are LGHNA and YNFKEQ. CDR3 DNA sequence: TGTGCCAGCACCCAAGGTATCGCGGTGAACACTGAAGCTTTCTTT. Its protein is CASTQGIAVNTEAFF.